These T cell receptor beta chains were read from a single sample in a study of identical twins. TCRdb re-called the 5' RACE reads with MiXCR, one entry per CDR3 protein. The repertoire holds 200,000 to 300,000 distinct CDR3 sequences, with approximately 7.9% as singletons. The same data also contributed to another study, on yellow fever vaccine responses in identical twins.

Sequencing input: CD8+ T cells sorted from blood. The origin of the receptors is a woman aged 18-30 years in good health. Each CDR3 is given with its conserved first and last residue. A D gene is named only where the DNA matches it firmly. Rows may omit the clone size; those that give it use once, few, many or a size class.

cdr3_length	d_call	clone_size	j_call	v_call	cdr3_nt	cdr3_aa
15	.	.	TRBJ2-2	TRBV6-1	TGTGCCAGCAGTGAAGGGGTCAGGAAAACCGGGGAGCTGTTTTTT	CASSEGVRKTGELFF
15	.	few	TRBJ2-3	TRBV28	TGTGCCAGCAGTGGTCCGGGACTCGGCACAGATACGCAGTATTTT	CASSGPGLGTDTQYF
15	TRBD1	.	TRBJ2-3	TRBV20-1	TGCAGTGCTAGAGATTTTTCGGGACAGACAGATACGCAGTATTTT	CSARDFSGQTDTQYF
20	TRBD2	few	TRBJ2-1	TRBV5-6	TGTGCCAGCAGCTTGGAATGGACTAGCGGGATAGGCCCCTTCTACAATGAGCAGTTCTTC	CASSLEWTSGIGPFYNEQFF
17	.	.	TRBJ2-1	TRBV9	TGTGCCAGCAGCGTACCCTCGGCTAGTCCCTCCTACAATGAGCAGTTCTTC	CASSVPSASPSYNEQFF
15	.	many	TRBJ2-1	TRBV7-9	TGTGCCAGCAGCTTACTGACTAGCTCCTACAATGAGCAGTTCTTC	CASSLLTSSYNEQFF
14	.	many	TRBJ1-5	TRBV20-1	TGCAGTGCAAGACAGAGAAATAGCAATCAGCCCCAGCATTTT	CSARQRNSNQPQHF
15	TRBD1	once	TRBJ2-5	TRBV27	TGTGCCAGCAGTGCCCGGGACAGGGTCGGGGAGACCCAGTACTTC	CASSARDRVGETQYF
17	TRBD1	few	TRBJ2-1	TRBV7-2	TGTGCCAGCAGCTTAGTCCGGACAGGGGATCCCGGGCAAGAGCAGTTCTTC	CASSLVRTGDPGQEQFF
13	.	.	TRBJ2-4	TRBV1	TGCCCCATAGGAGGACGGACCAAAAACATTCAGTACTTC	CPIGGRTKNIQYF
15	TRBD1	.	TRBJ2-5	TRBV7-9	TGTGCCAGCAGCCCGCCGACCGGACAGGGGCAGACCCAGTACTTC	CASSPPTGQGQTQYF
14	TRBD1	few	TRBJ1-1	TRBV9	TGTGCCAGCAGCATCAGGGGGGTGGAGTCAGAAGCTTTCTTT	CASSIRGVESEAFF
15	.	many	TRBJ2-7	TRBV7-8	TGTGCCAGCAGCTTAGCCAGGGGCCCCTCCTACGAGCAGTACTTC	CASSLARGPSYEQYF
14	TRBD2	many	TRBJ2-1	TRBV10-3	TGTGCCGCCAGGGAAGCGGGAGGAGGGAATGAGCAGTTCTTC	CAAREAGGGNEQFF
15	.	.	TRBJ2-1	TRBV29-1	TGCAGCGTTGAAGGGGGGCAAATGCCCTACAATGAGCAGTTCTTC	CSVEGGQMPYNEQFF
13	.	once	TRBJ1-1	TRBV9	TGTGCCAGCCGCGACGGGGTCGGCACTGAAGCTTTCTTT	CASRDGVGTEAFF
12	TRBD1	many	TRBJ2-7	TRBV29-1	TGCAGCGTCGGACAGGGGGTCTACGAGCAGTACTTC	CSVGQGVYEQYF
15	TRBD1	.	TRBJ2-5	TRBV5-8	TGTGCCAGCAGCCGTTCGGGGACAGGGCACGAGACCCAGTACTTC	CASSRSGTGHETQYF
17	TRBD1	many	TRBJ2-2	TRBV5-1	TGCGCCAGCAGCTTGGCGAGGACAGGGGGTAATACCGGGGAGCTGTTTTTT	CASSLARTGGNTGELFF
16	.	few	TRBJ2-2	TRBV5-5	TGTGCCAGCAGCCCCTCTGGGGGGCAGGGAACCGGGGAGCTGTTTTTT	CASSPSGGQGTGELFF
15	TRBD1	few	TRBJ1-4	TRBV28	TGTGCCAGCAGTCCTGAGACAGGGCTGGGCGAAAAACTGTTTTTT	CASSPETGLGEKLFF
16	.	.	TRBJ2-1	TRBV5-1	TGCGCCAGCAGCCCTGGGGGGCTAGCGGCCTACAATGAGCAGTTCTTC	CASSPGGLAAYNEQFF
12	.	.	TRBJ2-7	TRBV7-9	TGTGCCAGCAACGGGGGCGGGTACGAGCAGTACTTC	CASNGGGYEQYF
14	.	many	TRBJ2-1	TRBV28	TGTGCCAGCAGTGAAGGGGCGGTCGACAATGAGCAGTTCTTC	CASSEGAVDNEQFF
14	.	.	TRBJ2-1	TRBV7-9	TGTGCCAGCACCGAAAGGGGGGAACGCAATGAGCAGTTCTTC	CASTERGERNEQFF
16	TRBD1	many	TRBJ2-5	TRBV28	TGTGCCAGCATTAGACCCACAGGGGCCCACCAAGAGACCCAGTACTTC	CASIRPTGAHQETQYF
14	.	.	TRBJ2-3	TRBV7-9	TGTGCCAGCAGCTTAGTTCTAGCCCCAGATACGCAGTATTTT	CASSLVLAPDTQYF